The 2 T cell receptor beta chains below all came from one sample that was sequenced in a study of shared clonotypes between healthy human individuals. Naive CD8 isolation took CD45RO-negative cells positively selected for CCR7 and excluded terminally differentiated effector memory CD45RA+ cells. The method was immunoSEQ multiplex PCR; TCRdb's version includes in-frame clones alone and lacks a portion of them. Of some 2 million clones in the sample, approximately 94% were seen once. What was sequenced was naive CD8+ T cells sorted from blood. The receptors derive from a man between 18 and 35 years old in good health.

The genes are TRBV20-1 and TRBJ2-7; D is unresolved. The germline gives CDR1 DFQATT, CDR2 SNEGSKA (reference sequence). Trimming stripped 3 bases from V and 3 bases from J, with 6 bases between. This CDR3 has 11 residues. For the CDR3, the DNA is TGCAGTGCTAGCACCGACTACGAGCAGTACTTC. This sequence encodes CSASTDYEQYF.

A remark on this clone: The same CDR3 arises from other DNA sequences in this sample as well. The chain recombines TRBV27 with TRBJ1-1; TRBD1 agrees at 7 bases. This CDR3 is built from 14 residues. Trimming cost V 5 bases and J 1 base; bases outside gene matches: 4. Germline CDR1 MNHEY, CDR2 SMNVEV (reference sequence). The CDR3 here is CASSLYRGNTEAFF. CDR3 in DNA: TGTGCCAGCAGTCTCTACAGGGGGAACACTGAAGCTTTCTTT.